What follows is one T cell receptor beta chain and its context. The antigen is unknown. Ten milliliters of peripheral blood were drawn from each donor. The data were taken from a study of blood T cells in healthy people across ages. Whole-study findings and limits: One million T cells yielded diversity estimates that were considered underestimates.

Through a sample-barcoded 5' primer and a J-beta primer mix, a second PCR was run for roughly 6 to 12 cycles. TCRdb independently ran MiXCR on the 5' RACE reads; one entry per CDR3 protein. The sample records 700,000 to 900,000 distinct CDR3 sequences, roughly 26% being singletons. CDR1 and CDR2 (germline): SGHTA, FQGNSA. The CDR3 is made up of 15 amino acids. The V and J ends lost 5 bases and 2 bases respectively, with 15 bases between them. Another study also made use of these data, one on T cells of mothers and their children. That source adds: Sequencing got over 9.5 million TCR beta CDR3 reads from each mother and some 3 million from each child.

V is TRBV7-2 and J is TRBJ2-5; D possibly corresponds to TRBD1 (6 bases). The material sequenced was blood. The TCR comes from a boy younger than 18 in good health. The CDR3 loop reads CASSPLWGTQETQYF. The CDR3 DNA follows: TGTGCCAGCAGCCCCTTGTGGGGGACACAAGAGACCCAGTACTTC.